The 23 T cell receptor beta chains reported below all come from one sample, sequenced in a study of T cell changes during pregnancy in multiple sclerosis. Method: immunoSEQ multiplex PCR; TCRdb's copy keeps in-frame clones and lacks some. The data show under 40,000 clones, 90% seen once. The sequencing used CD8+ T cells from peripheral blood mononuclear cells, collected before pregnancy. Source of these receptors: a female donor with multiple sclerosis, enrolled in a pregnancy study.

V is TRBV21-1 and J is TRBJ1-1; the D call of TRBD1 is as the table states it, not checked on the DNA. TRBV21-1 counts as a pseudogene. The CDR3 sequence is 16 residues long. Written as DNA, the CDR3 is TGTGCCAGCAGCAAAGGGCGGAGGGGGCGCGACACTGAAGCTTTCTTT. Amino acids: CASSKGRRGRDTEAFF.

This chain connects TRBV29-1 to TRBJ2-2, with 12 bases that match TRBD2. Germline CDR1 reads SQVTM; CDR2 reads ANQGSEA. This CDR3 has 18 residues. V dropped 0 bases and J dropped 3; count of bases not matched to a gene: 8. CDR3 in amino acids: CSVEDSRGLAGYTGELFF. The DNA for the CDR3 is TGCAGCGTTGAAGATAGTAGAGGACTAGCGGGGTACACCGGGGAGCTGTTTTTT.

The chain links TRBV6-5 to TRBJ1-2; TRBD1 is a possible D gene (5 bases). Germline V gives CDR1 MNHEY, CDR2 SVGAGI. V lost 0 bases to trimming and J lost 1 base, with 12 bases between them. The CDR3 is made up of 16 amino acids. The CDR3 DNA sequence: TGTGCCAGCAGTTACTCGGGGACTGGTTTTAACTATGGCTACACCTTC. Translating it yields CASSYSGTGFNYGYTF.

V and J are TRBV28 and TRBJ1-1; D call uncertain. The CDR3 runs 12 residues. V lost 4 bases and J 5 bases, leaving 8 bases between the germline ends. Per germline, CDR1 MDHEN and CDR2 SYDVKM. Here the CDR3 reads CASSYSMTEAFF. For the CDR3, the DNA is TGTGCCAGCAGTTATAGCATGACTGAAGCTTTCTTT.

The chain is built from TRBV7-9 and TRBJ1-1, with D possibly TRBD1 on 6 matching bases. V lost 0 bases and J 0 bases, leaving 8 bases between the germline ends. Germline CDR1 and CDR2: SEHNR and FQNEAQ (reference sequence). The CDR3 spans 15 residues. CDR3 bases: TGTGCCAGCAGCTTAGCGCAGGGGATGAACACTGAAGCTTTCTTT. It is translated as CASSLAQGMNTEAFF.

This clone turned up a few times. This sequence joins TRBV25-1 and TRBJ1-1, with D uncertain. The V end lost 4 bases, the J end lost 5 bases, and 17 bases lay between the germline ends. The germline V gene encodes CDR1 MGHDK and CDR2 SYGVNS. CDR3 size: 15 residues. CDR3: CASSGGAGRGTEAFF. The CDR3 DNA reads TGTGCCAGCAGTGGAGGAGCTGGGCGGGGTACTGAAGCTTTCTTT.

The chain has TRBV5-1 and TRBJ2-2; TRBD1 matches at 8 bases. V gave up 2 bases and J gave up 5 bases; unmatched junction bases: 8. The CDR3 totals 16 residues. CDR1 is SGHRS and CDR2 is YFSETQ in the germline V gene. This CDR3 is CASSLRRTGSTGELFF. CDR3 DNA: TGCGCCAGCAGCTTACGTAGGACAGGGAGTACCGGGGAGCTGTTTTTT.

The V and J genes are TRBV27 and TRBJ2-7, with D possibly TRBD2 on 6 matching bases. The CDR3 has 13 residues. Germline-derived CDR1 and CDR2 are MNHEY and SMNVEV (reference sequence). V dropped 4 bases and J dropped 5 bases, with 12 bases sitting between them. CDR3 in amino acids: CASSSGSKNEQYF. The DNA of the CDR3 is TGTGCCAGCAGTTCCGGGAGTAAAAACGAGCAGTACTTC.

The chain couples TRBV6-6 to TRBJ2-2; 7 bases are a match to TRBD1. Trimming took 6 bases from V and 5 from J; bases not matched to a gene: 6. The germline CDR1 and CDR2 sequences are MNHNY and SVGAGI (reference sequence). The CDR3 runs 14 residues. The CDR3, as DNA: TGTGCCAGCAGGATAAAGGACAGGACCGGGGAGCTGTTTTTT. Amino acid sequence: CASRIKDRTGELFF.

This clone has a handful of counts. The chain combines TRBV29-1 with TRBJ2-7; weak D call: TRBD1 (5 bases). This CDR3 has 12 residues. V lost 2 bases, J lost 3 bases, and 8 bases lay in between. Germline V gene data show CDR1 as SQVTM and CDR2 as ANQGSEA. The CDR3 loop reads CSVEIRDYEQYF. CDR3 nucleotide sequence: TGCAGCGTTGAAATCAGGGACTACGAGCAGTACTTC.

The rearrangement links TRBV4-3 to TRBJ1-2, with 9 bases that match TRBD1. This CDR3 is 15 amino acids long. Trimming took 0 bases from V and 4 from J; bases not matched to a gene: 3. Germline V gives CDR1 LGHNA, CDR2 YSLEER. In DNA, the CDR3 is TGCGCCAGCAGCCAAGAAGGGACAGGGATCTATGGCTACACCTTC. Translation: CASSQEGTGIYGYTF.

Notes on this clone: The junction departs from the called germline gene at one end, perhaps through a read error. V usage is TRBV6-1 and J usage is TRBJ2-7; D not resolved. The CDR3 runs to 13 residues. Germline V lookup: CDR1 MNHNS, CDR2 SASEGT. The CDR3 sequence: CASSESASDEQHF. The CDR3, as DNA: TGTGCCAGCAGTGAGTCGGCGAGCGACGAGCAGCACTTC.

The chain is built from TRBV6-5 and TRBJ2-7; a possible D gene is TRBD1 (5 bases). V was pared by 0 bases and J by 2 bases, with 11 bases between. The germline CDR1 and CDR2 sequences are MNHEY and SVGAGI. CDR3 length: 15 residues. This CDR3 is CASSYSILRAYEQYF. Here the CDR3 DNA reads TGTGCCAGCAGTTACTCGATACTCAGGGCCTACGAGCAGTACTTC.

The rearrangement links TRBV7-9 to TRBJ2-1, with 10 positions matching TRBD1. Germline trimming cut 4 bases from V and 8 bases from J; bases unmatched to any gene: 8. The CDR3 length is 15 residues. Germline CDR1 is SEHNR and CDR2 is FQNEAQ (reference sequence). Written as DNA, the CDR3 is TGTGCCAGCAGCTCACGGGACAGGGGTTGGGATGAGCAGTTCTTC. It codes for CASSSRDRGWDEQFF.

The chain joins TRBV7-9 to TRBJ1-2, with unresolved D. V was shortened by 1 base and J by 2 bases, with 11 bases between the two germline ends. This CDR3 contains 15 residues. The germline V gene has CDR1 SEHNR and CDR2 FQNEAQ (reference sequence). The CDR3 is CASSLVSTVNYGYTF. The CDR3 DNA is TGTGCCAGCAGCTTAGTTTCTACCGTAAACTATGGCTACACCTTC. Full variable domain (rest looked up from reference TRBV7-9 and TRBJ1-2): DTGVSQNPRHKITKRGQNVTFRCDPISEHNRLYWYRQTLGQGPEFLTYFQNEAQLEKSRLLSDRFSAERPKGSFSTLEIQRTEQGDSAMYLCASSLVSTVNYGYTFGSGTRLTVV.

The DNA of the CDR3 is TGTGCCAGCAGCTTGGCCCTGACTCACACTGAAGCTTTCTTT. Translated, it gives CASSLALTHTEAFF. The chain carries TRBV5-4 and TRBJ1-1; D gene ambiguous. Germline lookup yields CDR1 SGHNT and CDR2 YYREEE (reference sequence). The CDR3 sequence is 14 residues long. V dropped 0 bases and J dropped 3 bases, with 9 bases sitting between them.

In DNA form, the CDR3 reads TGCGCCAGCAGCTCTAATGGACTAGCGGGAGGGGTGTCCGGGGAGCTGTTTTTT. This gives the protein CASSSNGLAGGVSGELFF. This chain joins TRBV5-1 and TRBJ2-2; the match to TRBD2 covers 15 bases. V trimming: 3 bases; J trimming: 6 bases; junction bases outside the gene matches: 9. Per germline, CDR1 SGHRS and CDR2 YFSETQ. The CDR3 is made up of 18 amino acids.

Here the CDR3 DNA reads TGTGCCAGCAGTTTAACTAGGCCGGACTTCGATGAGCAGTTCTTC. Translating gives CASSLTRPDFDEQFF. This rearrangement joins TRBV27 to TRBJ2-1, with a weak D call TRBD2 (5 bases). The CDR3 has 15 residues. Trimming removed 2 bases from V and 8 bases from J, with 16 bases in between. Germline assignment: CDR1 MNHEY and CDR2 SMNVEV (reference sequence).

V gene TRBV29-1 combines with J gene TRBJ1-2, with a weak D call TRBD1 (5 bases). CDR1 and CDR2 from the germline V gene are SQVTM and ANQGSEA. This CDR3 has 15 amino acids. Trimming cost V 6 bases and J 4 bases, with 21 bases left between them. CDR3 residues: CSVLLGGDDGYGYTF. The CDR3 DNA reads TGCAGCGTGCTCTTGGGGGGGGATGACGGCTATGGCTACACCTTC.

A single count supports this clone. The chain recombines TRBV11-2 with TRBJ2-6; the D is unclear. Germline lookup yields CDR1 SGHAT and CDR2 FQNNGV. V lost 2 bases, J lost 2 bases, and 4 bases lay in between. The CDR3 has 14 residues. The CDR3 is CASSLFTGANVLTF. In DNA, the CDR3 is TGTGCCAGCAGCTTATTTACTGGGGCCAACGTCCTGACTTTC.

The rearrangement joins TRBV5-5 to TRBJ2-7; 7 bases align to TRBD2. V shed 2 bases, J shed 1 base, and the junction held 3 bases outside the gene matches. The length of the CDR3 is 14 residues. The V gene's germline CDR1 is SGHKS and CDR2 YYEKEE (reference sequence). The CDR3 region is CASSFSSGSYEQYF. The CDR3 nucleotides are TGTGCCAGCAGCTTCTCTAGCGGTTCCTACGAGCAGTACTTC.

The rearrangement uses TRBV27 and TRBJ2-1, with D possibly TRBD2 on 6 matching bases. Per germline, CDR1 MNHEY and CDR2 SMNVEV (reference sequence). Between the trimmed V and J ends, which lost 7 bases and 4 bases, there was a span of 17 bases. This CDR3 region has 15 residues. CDR3 sequence: CASTQNPGVYNEQFF. In DNA form, the CDR3 reads TGTGCCAGCACTCAAAATCCGGGGGTTTACAATGAGCAGTTCTTC.

The rearrangement links TRBV6-1 to TRBJ1-5; 8 nucleotides agree with TRBD1. Germline CDR1 reads MNHNS; CDR2 reads SASEGT. CDR3 length: 14 residues. V gave up 10 bases and J gave up 2 bases; unmatched junction bases: 7. CDR3 in amino acids: CATQQGGGNQPQHF. For the CDR3, the DNA is TGTGCCACCCAACAGGGGGGAGGCAATCAGCCCCAGCATTTT.